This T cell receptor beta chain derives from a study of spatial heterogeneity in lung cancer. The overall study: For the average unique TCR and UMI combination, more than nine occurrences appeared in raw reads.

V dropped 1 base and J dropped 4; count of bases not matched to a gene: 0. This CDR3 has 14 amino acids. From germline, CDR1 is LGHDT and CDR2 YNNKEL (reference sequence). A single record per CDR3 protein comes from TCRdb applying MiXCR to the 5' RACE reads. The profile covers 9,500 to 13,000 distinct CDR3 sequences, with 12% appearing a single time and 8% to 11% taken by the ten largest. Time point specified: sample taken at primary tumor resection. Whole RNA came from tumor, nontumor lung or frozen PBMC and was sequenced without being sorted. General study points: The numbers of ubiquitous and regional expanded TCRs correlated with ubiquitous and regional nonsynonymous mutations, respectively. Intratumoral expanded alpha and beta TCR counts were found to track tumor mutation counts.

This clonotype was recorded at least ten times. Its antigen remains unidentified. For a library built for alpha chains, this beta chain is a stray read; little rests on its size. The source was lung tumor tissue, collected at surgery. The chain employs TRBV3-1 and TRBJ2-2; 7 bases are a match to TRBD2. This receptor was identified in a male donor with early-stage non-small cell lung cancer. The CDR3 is CASSQGTSTGELFF. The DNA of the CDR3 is TGTGCCAGCAGCCAAGGGACTAGCACCGGGGAGCTGTTTTTT.